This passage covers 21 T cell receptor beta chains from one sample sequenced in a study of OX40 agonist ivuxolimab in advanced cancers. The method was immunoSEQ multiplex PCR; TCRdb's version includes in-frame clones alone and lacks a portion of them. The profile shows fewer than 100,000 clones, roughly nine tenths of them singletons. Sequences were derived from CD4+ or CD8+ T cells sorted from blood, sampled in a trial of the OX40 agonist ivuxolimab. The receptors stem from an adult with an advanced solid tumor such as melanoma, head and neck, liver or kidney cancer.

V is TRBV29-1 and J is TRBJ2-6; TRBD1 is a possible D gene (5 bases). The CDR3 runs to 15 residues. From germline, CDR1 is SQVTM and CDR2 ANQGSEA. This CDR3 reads CRFRSGMTGANVLTF. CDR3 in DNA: TGCAGGTTCCGATCAGGGATGACTGGGGCCAACGTCCTGACTTTC.

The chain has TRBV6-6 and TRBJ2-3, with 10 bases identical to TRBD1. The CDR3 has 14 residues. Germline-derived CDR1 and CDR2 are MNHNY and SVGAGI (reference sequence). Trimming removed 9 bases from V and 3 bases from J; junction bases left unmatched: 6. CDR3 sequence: CASGRGQGTDTQYF. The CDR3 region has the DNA TGTGCCAGTGGTAGGGGACAGGGGACAGATACGCAGTATTTT.

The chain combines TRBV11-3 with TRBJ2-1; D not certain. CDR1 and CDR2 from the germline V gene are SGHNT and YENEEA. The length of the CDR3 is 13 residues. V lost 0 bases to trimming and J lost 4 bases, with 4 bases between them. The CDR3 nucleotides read TGTGCCAGCAGCTTAGAAGGGTACAATGAGCAGTTCTTC. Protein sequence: CASSLEGYNEQFF.

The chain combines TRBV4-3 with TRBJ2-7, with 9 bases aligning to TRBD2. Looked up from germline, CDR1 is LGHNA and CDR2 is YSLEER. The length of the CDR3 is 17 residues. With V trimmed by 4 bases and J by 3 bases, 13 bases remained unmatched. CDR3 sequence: CASSLQVNSGSSYEQYF. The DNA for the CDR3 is TGCGCCAGCAGCCTCCAAGTGAATAGCGGGAGTAGCTACGAGCAGTACTTC.

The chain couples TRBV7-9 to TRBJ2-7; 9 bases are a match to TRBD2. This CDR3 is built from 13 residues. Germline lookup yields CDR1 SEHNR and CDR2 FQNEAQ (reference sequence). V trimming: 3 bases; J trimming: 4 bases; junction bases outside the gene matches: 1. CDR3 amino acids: CASSLREGYEQYF. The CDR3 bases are TGTGCCAGCAGCTTGCGGGAGGGGTACGAGCAGTACTTC.

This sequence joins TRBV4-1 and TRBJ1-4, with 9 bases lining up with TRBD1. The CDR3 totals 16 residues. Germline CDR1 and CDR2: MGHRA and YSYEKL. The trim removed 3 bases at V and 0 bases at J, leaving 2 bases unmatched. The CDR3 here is CASSQGQGSTNEKLFF. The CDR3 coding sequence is TGCGCCAGCAGCCAGGGACAGGGATCAACTAATGAAAAACTGTTTTTT.

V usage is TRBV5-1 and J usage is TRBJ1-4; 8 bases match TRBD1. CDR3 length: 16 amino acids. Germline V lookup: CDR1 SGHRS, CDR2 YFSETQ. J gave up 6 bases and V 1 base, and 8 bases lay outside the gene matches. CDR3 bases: TGCGCCAGCAGCTTGAGTGGACAGGGCCATGATGAAAAACTGTTTTTT. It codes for CASSLSGQGHDEKLFF.

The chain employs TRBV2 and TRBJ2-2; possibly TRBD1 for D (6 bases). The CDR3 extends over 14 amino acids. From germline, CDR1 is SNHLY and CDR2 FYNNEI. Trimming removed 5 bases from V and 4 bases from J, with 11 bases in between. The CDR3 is CASSPGDTTGELFF. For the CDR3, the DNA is TGTGCCAGCAGTCCCGGGGACACCACCGGGGAGCTGTTTTTT.

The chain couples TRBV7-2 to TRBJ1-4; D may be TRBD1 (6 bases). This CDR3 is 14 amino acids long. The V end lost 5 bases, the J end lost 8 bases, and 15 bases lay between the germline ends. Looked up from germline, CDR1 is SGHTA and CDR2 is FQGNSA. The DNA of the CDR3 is TGTGCCAGCAGCCACAGGGTAATGGGAGAAAAACTGTTTTTT. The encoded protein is CASSHRVMGEKLFF.

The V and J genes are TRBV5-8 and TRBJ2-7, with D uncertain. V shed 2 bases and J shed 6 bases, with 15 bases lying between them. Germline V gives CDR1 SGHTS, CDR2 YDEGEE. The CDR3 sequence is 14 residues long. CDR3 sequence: CASSFGRGGLEQYF. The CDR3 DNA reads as TGTGCCAGCAGCTTCGGTAGAGGCGGTCTCGAGCAGTACTTC.

This chain's CDR3 is CASSRVRGYTF. The CDR3, as DNA: TGTGCCAGCAGCCGGGTACGTGGCTACACCTTC. The V call is TRBV28, the J call TRBJ1-2, with D unresolved. The CDR3 has 11 amino acids. Trimming took 6 bases from V and 7 from J, leaving 9 bases between them. CDR1 is MDHEN, CDR2 SYDVKM, per germline.

CDR3 DNA sequence: TGCGCCAGCAGCCCTCGCGGGTGGATTTACGAGCAGTACGTC. Its translation: CASSPRGWIYEQYV. This rearrangement joins TRBV5-1 to TRBJ2-7; TRBD2 is a possible D gene (5 bases). The CDR3 totals 14 residues. V lost 4 bases, J lost 4 bases, and 15 bases lay in between. From germline, CDR1 is SGHRS and CDR2 YFSETQ.

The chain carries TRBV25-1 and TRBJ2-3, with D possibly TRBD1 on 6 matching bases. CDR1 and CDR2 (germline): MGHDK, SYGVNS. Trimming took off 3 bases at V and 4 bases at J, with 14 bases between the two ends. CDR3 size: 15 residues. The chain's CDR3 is CASSENRASADTQYF. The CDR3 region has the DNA TGTGCCAGCAGTGAGAACAGGGCGTCGGCAGATACGCAGTATTTT.

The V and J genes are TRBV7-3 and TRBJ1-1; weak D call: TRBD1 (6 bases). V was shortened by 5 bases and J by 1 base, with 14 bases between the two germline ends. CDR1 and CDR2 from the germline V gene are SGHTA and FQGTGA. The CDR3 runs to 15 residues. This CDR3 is CASSPQGQPNTEAFF. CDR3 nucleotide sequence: TGTGCCAGCAGCCCACAAGGACAGCCGAACACTGAAGCTTTCTTT.

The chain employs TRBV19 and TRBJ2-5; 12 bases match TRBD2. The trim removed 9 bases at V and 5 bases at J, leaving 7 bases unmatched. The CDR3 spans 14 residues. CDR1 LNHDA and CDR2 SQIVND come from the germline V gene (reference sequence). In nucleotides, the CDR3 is TGTGCCAGCACGACTAGCGGGGGAAGGGAGACCCAGTACTTC. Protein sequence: CASTTSGGRETQYF.

The CDR3 loop is CASSLTRQGDTEAFF. For the CDR3, the DNA is TGTGCCAGCAGCTTAACGAGACAGGGTGACACTGAAGCTTTCTTT. The chain is built from TRBV7-3 and TRBJ1-1; 7 nucleotides align to TRBD1. Germline V gives CDR1 SGHTA, CDR2 FQGTGA. CDR3 length: 15 residues. V was clipped by 0 bases and J by 3 bases; unmatched bases: 4.

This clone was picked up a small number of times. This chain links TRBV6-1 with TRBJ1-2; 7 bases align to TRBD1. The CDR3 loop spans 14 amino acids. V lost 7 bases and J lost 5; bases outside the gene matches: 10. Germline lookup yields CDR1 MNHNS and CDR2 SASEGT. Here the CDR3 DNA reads TGTGCCAGCACCCGATCCGACAGGGTTTATGGCTACACCTTC. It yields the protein CASTRSDRVYGYTF.

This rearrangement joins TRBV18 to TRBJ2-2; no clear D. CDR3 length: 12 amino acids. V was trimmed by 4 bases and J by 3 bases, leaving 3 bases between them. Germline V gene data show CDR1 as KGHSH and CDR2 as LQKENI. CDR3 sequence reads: CASSRDTGELFF. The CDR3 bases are TGTGCCAGCTCACGGGACACCGGGGAGCTGTTTTTT.

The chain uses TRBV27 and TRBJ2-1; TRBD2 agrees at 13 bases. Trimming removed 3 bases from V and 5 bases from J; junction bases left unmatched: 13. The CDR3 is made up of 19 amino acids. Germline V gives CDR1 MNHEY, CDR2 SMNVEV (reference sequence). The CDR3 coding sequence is TGTGCCAGCAGTTTTCCGCCCCCTACTAGCGGGGGGGCCCACAATGAGCAGTTCTTC. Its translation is CASSFPPPTSGGAHNEQFF.

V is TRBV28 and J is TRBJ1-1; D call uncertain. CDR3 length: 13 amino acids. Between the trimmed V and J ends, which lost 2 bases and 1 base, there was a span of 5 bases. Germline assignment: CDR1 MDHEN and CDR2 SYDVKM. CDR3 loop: CASSLDGNTEAFF. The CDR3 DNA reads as TGTGCCAGCAGTTTAGACGGGAACACTGAAGCTTTCTTT. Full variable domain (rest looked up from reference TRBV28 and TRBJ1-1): DVKVTQSSRYLVKRTGEKVFLECVQDMDHENMFWYRQDPGLGLRLIYFSYDVKMKEKGDIPEGYSVSREKKERFSLILESASTNQTSMYLCASSLDGNTEAFFGQGTRLTVV.

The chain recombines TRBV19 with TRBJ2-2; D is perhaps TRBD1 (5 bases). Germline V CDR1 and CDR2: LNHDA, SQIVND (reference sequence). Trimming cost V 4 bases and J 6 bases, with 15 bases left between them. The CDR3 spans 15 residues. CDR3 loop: CASSRTQGAAGELFF. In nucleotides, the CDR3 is TGTGCCAGTAGTAGGACCCAAGGGGCGGCCGGGGAGCTGTTTTTT.